The 27 T cell receptor beta chains reported below all come from one sample, sequenced in a study of blood T cell repertoires in COVID-19 (dated by TCRdb to the early 2020s). The method behind the library was the immunoSEQ multiplex PCR assay. TCRdb re-hosts the immuneACCESS table, in-frame sequences only. Its copies lack some clones; in the studies checked, an unresolved V gene accounts for under half of them, and the cause for the rest is not known. The sample has roughly 80,000 clones on record, around 82% of them singletons. Clones ranked in the top ten supply less than 25% of the sample. Material: peripheral blood. The receptors stem from a human donor in a cohort sampled during active COVID-19.

V and J are TRBV2 and TRBJ2-3; 10 bases line up with TRBD2. Trimming removed 6 bases from V and 2 bases from J; junction bases left unmatched: 8. CDR3 size: 16 residues. Per the germline V gene, CDR1 is SNHLY and CDR2 is FYNNEI. The CDR3 bases are TGTGCCAGCAGGCCCGCTAGCGGGGGTCTCACAGATACGCAGTATTTT. Encoded protein: CASRPASGGLTDTQYF.

V and J are TRBV6-4 and TRBJ2-1; the match to TRBD2 covers 11 bases. The V segment lost 4 bases and the J segment 3 bases; nucleotides outside the gene matches: 2. Germline loops: CDR1 MRHNA, CDR2 SNTAGT. CDR3 size: 15 residues. The DNA for the CDR3 is TGTGCCAGCAGTGCCGGGACTAGCGGCTACAATGAGCAGTTCTTC. Protein product: CASSAGTSGYNEQFF.

This clone has only a few counts. The rearrangement joins TRBV27 to TRBJ1-2; possible D gene TRBD1, 6 bases. Germline CDR1 MNHEY, CDR2 SMNVEV (reference sequence). The length of the CDR3 is 13 residues. Trimming cost V 3 bases and J 4 bases, with 9 bases left between them. The CDR3 DNA reads as TGTGCCAGCAGTTTTCCACAGGGCTATGGCTACACCTTC. Amino acid sequence: CASSFPQGYGYTF.

This rearrangement joins TRBV5-4 to TRBJ2-1; no clear D. The CDR3 consists of 12 residues. Germline CDR1 is SGHNT and CDR2 is YYREEE (reference sequence). With 1 base removed from V and 8 bases from J, the gap between germline ends came to 7 bases. CDR3 in DNA: TGTGCCAGCAGCTTGCAACGGGATGAGCAGTTCTTC. Protein: CASSLQRDEQFF.

This clone has a single count. The V and J genes are TRBV19 and TRBJ2-2, with TRBD2 identical over 7 bases. This CDR3 has 16 residues. Germline assignment: CDR1 LNHDA and CDR2 SQIVND (reference sequence). V shed 3 bases, J shed 1 base, and the junction held 5 bases outside the gene matches. The CDR3 reads CASSILGGENTGELFF. DNA of the CDR3: TGTGCCAGTAGTATTTTGGGAGGGGAGAACACCGGGGAGCTGTTTTTT.

CDR3 residues: CASSGGYSNQPQHF. In nucleotides, the CDR3 is TGTGCCAGCAGCGGCGGCTATAGCAATCAGCCCCAGCATTTT. This chain uses TRBV7-2 with TRBJ1-5; no clear D. Germline V lookup: CDR1 SGHTA, CDR2 FQGNSA. The V and J ends lost 5 bases and 0 bases respectively, with 8 bases between them. The CDR3 consists of 14 residues.

This chain links TRBV28 with TRBJ2-7; D perhaps matches TRBD2 (5 bases). V gave up 7 bases and J gave up 4 bases, with 8 bases separating them. CDR3 length: 11 residues. Germline V gene sequence: CDR1 MDHEN, CDR2 SYDVKM. The CDR3 loop reads CASKTGYEQYF. In nucleotides, the CDR3 is TGTGCCAGCAAGACGGGGTACGAGCAGTACTTC.

This chain uses TRBV5-1 with TRBJ2-5; D unclear. The CDR3 is 13 residues long. CDR1 and CDR2 from the germline V gene are SGHRS and YFSETQ. V was pared by 0 bases and J by 5 bases, with 8 bases between. The DNA of the CDR3 is TGCGCCAGCAGCTTGGATTCTCGGGAGACCCAGTACTTC. Translated: CASSLDSRETQYF.

The rearrangement links TRBV27 to TRBJ1-1; 9 bases fit TRBD1. V shed 4 bases and J 3 bases; nucleotides not matched to a gene: 9. CDR1 and CDR2 from the germline V gene are MNHEY and SMNVEV (reference sequence). CDR3 length: 16 residues. CDR3 loop: CASSSYRGRMDTEAFF. For the CDR3, the DNA is TGTGCCAGCAGTTCTTACAGGGGGCGGATGGACACTGAAGCTTTCTTT.

This CDR3 is CASSQNTGAFTGELFF. The CDR3, as DNA: TGTGCCAGCAGCCAAAATACAGGGGCCTTCACCGGGGAGCTGTTTTTT. The genes are TRBV5-6 and TRBJ2-2; TRBD1 aligns across 7 bases. The germline V gene encodes CDR1 SGHDT and CDR2 YYEEEE. CDR3 length: 16 residues. V shed 4 bases and J 4 bases; nucleotides not matched to a gene: 10.

The rearrangement links TRBV3-1 (or the pseudogene TRBV3-2) to TRBJ2-1; 9 bases match TRBD2. The trim removed 0 bases at V and 8 bases at J, leaving 14 bases unmatched. This CDR3 spans 18 amino acids. Germline-derived CDR1 and CDR2 are LGHDT and YNNKEL (reference sequence). DNA for the CDR3: TGTGCCAGCAGCCAAGACCTCGGGCTAGCGGGGCCTATGGATGAGCAGTTCTTC. The encoded protein is CASSQDLGLAGPMDEQFF.

The chain has TRBV19 and TRBJ1-1; 9 bases match TRBD1. J lost 1 base, V lost 7 bases, and 7 bases had no gene match. CDR1 and CDR2 (germline): LNHDA, SQIVND (reference sequence). The CDR3 loop spans 15 amino acids. The CDR3 DNA is TGTGCCAGTACGAGTACAGGGGGCTCGAACACTGAAGCTTTCTTT. This encodes CASTSTGGSNTEAFF.

The chain uses TRBV28 and TRBJ1-5; D unclear. Looked up from germline, CDR1 is MDHEN and CDR2 is SYDVKM. Trimming left V 7 bases short and J 3 bases short, with 4 bases between. CDR3 length equals 11 residues. Written as DNA, the CDR3 is TGTGCCAGCACCTCCAATCAGCCCCAGCATTTT. Its translation: CASTSNQPQHF.

By share, this clone counts as medium-sized. The chain carries TRBV5-4 and TRBJ1-3; TRBD1 is a possible D gene (5 bases). Germline loops: CDR1 SGHNT, CDR2 YYREEE (reference sequence). With 0 bases removed from V and 2 bases from J, the gap between germline ends came to 9 bases. The CDR3 spans 15 residues. This chain's CDR3 is CASSLGAGPGNTIYF. CDR3 in DNA: TGTGCCAGCAGCTTGGGTGCGGGACCTGGAAACACCATATATTTT.

The J gene is TRBJ1-4, the V gene TRBV5-1, with D tentatively TRBD1 (5 bases). Germline V gene data show CDR1 as SGHRS and CDR2 as YFSETQ. Trimming took off 1 base at V and 6 bases at J, with 13 bases between the two ends. CDR3 length: 15 amino acids. The CDR3 spells CASSLSGGSDEKLFF. As DNA, the CDR3 is TGCGCCAGCAGCTTGTCGGGGGGGTCTGATGAAAAACTGTTTTTT.

This clone was recorded a few times. This rearrangement joins TRBV9 to TRBJ1-2; D uncertain. Germline V CDR1 and CDR2: SGDLS, YYNGEE. V was shortened by 2 bases and J by 3 bases, with 11 bases between the two germline ends. The CDR3 is 14 residues long. In nucleotides, the CDR3 is TGTGCCAGCAGCGTGAAGGGAGCGGACTATGGCTACACCTTC. Translation: CASSVKGADYGYTF.

The chain employs TRBV11-2 and TRBJ2-5; 12 bases map to TRBD2. The CDR3 length is 17 residues. The junction had 12 bases not matched to a gene; V was cut back by 5 bases and J by 5 bases. Germline V gene data show CDR1 as SGHAT and CDR2 as FQNNGV. CDR3 in DNA: TGTGCCAGCAGCCCCTTAGGACTAGCGGGGATCAGGGAGACCCAGTACTTC. It specifies CASSPLGLAGIRETQYF.

The V gene is TRBV7-2, the J gene TRBJ2-5, with TRBD2 matching 9 bases. The J segment lost 7 bases and the V segment lost 4 bases, leaving 7 bases of the junction unmatched. Looked up from germline, CDR1 is SGHTA and CDR2 is FQGNSA. The CDR3 totals 14 residues. The CDR3 DNA is TGTGCCAGCAGCTCGGCTAGCGGGGTAGCGACCCAGTACTTC. Translated: CASSSASGVATQYF.

The CDR3 DNA reads TGCGCCAGCAGCTTGGCCCGAGGCACCTTCTACGAGCAGTACTTC. As protein: CASSLARGTFYEQYF. The V call is TRBV5-1, the J call TRBJ2-7; unclear D gene. V lost 0 bases, J lost 3 bases, and 13 bases lay in between. From germline, CDR1 is SGHRS and CDR2 YFSETQ. CDR3 length: 15 residues.

A few counts support this clone. The chain employs TRBV27 and TRBJ2-1, with D possibly matching TRBD1 (5 bases). Germline assignment: CDR1 MNHEY and CDR2 SMNVEV (reference sequence). This CDR3 has 15 amino acids. The V gene lost 2 bases and the J gene lost 6 bases, with 14 bases spanning the gap. CDR3 coding DNA: TGTGCCAGCAGTTTAGGGCAGGGTCAGGTCAATGAGCAGTTCTTC. It encodes CASSLGQGQVNEQFF.

The chain is built from TRBV6-1 and TRBJ1-5; 8 positions match TRBD1. This CDR3 spans 16 amino acids. The J segment lost 5 bases and the V segment lost 3 bases, leaving 9 bases of the junction unmatched. The germline CDR1 and CDR2 sequences are MNHNS and SASEGT. The chain's CDR3 is CASSEGQALLYQPQHF. As DNA, the CDR3 is TGTGCCAGCAGTGAGGGACAGGCCTTACTCTATCAGCCCCAGCATTTT.

This chain connects TRBV21-1 to TRBJ2-3; the D call of TRBD2 is as the table states it, not checked on the DNA. TRBV21-1 is a pseudogene locus. The CDR3 runs to 15 residues. The CDR3 protein is CASSKSGGQGDTQYF. The CDR3 DNA reads as TGTGCCAGCAGCAAAAGCGGGGGGCAAGGAGATACGCAGTATTTT.

V usage is TRBV24-1 and J usage is TRBJ2-6; D uncertain. V lost 5 bases to trimming and J lost 0 bases, with 7 bases between them. The CDR3 is 15 amino acids. CDR1 is KGHDR and CDR2 is SFDVKD in the germline V gene. The CDR3: CATSARSSGANVLTF. CDR3 DNA sequence: TGTGCCACCAGTGCTCGGAGCTCTGGGGCCAACGTCCTGACTTTC.

This clone was observed a single time. Germline is not matched at one junction end, which may reflect a read error. The chain carries TRBV11-2 and TRBJ1-3; no definite D call. CDR1 SGHAT and CDR2 FQNNGV come from the germline V gene. The CDR3 has 14 residues. CDR3 in amino acids: CASSVDRAGNTIYF. Written as DNA, the CDR3 is TGTGCCAGCAGCGTAGATCGGGCTGGAAACACCATATATTTT.

This chain's CDR3 is CAWRRGWVNTEAFF. CDR3 nucleotides: TGTGCCTGGCGGAGGGGCTGGGTCAACACTGAAGCTTTCTTT. The gene calls are TRBV30 and TRBJ1-1; TRBD1 is a possible D gene (5 bases). CDR3 size: 14 residues. Germline loops: CDR1 GTSNPN, CDR2 SVGIG (reference sequence). V lost 5 bases to trimming and J lost 2 bases, with 15 bases between them.

This chain joins TRBV3-1 (or the pseudogene TRBV3-2) and TRBJ1-2, with 7 bases lining up with TRBD1. The V and J ends lost 2 bases and 3 bases, in that order; junction bases with no gene match: 0. The CDR3 loop spans 13 amino acids. Per germline, CDR1 LGHDT and CDR2 YNNKEL (reference sequence). CDR3 amino acids: CASSQRGHYGYTF. The CDR3, as DNA: TGTGCCAGCAGCCAAAGGGGGCACTATGGCTACACCTTC.

V is TRBV6-1 and J is TRBJ1-6, with a possible D match to TRBD1 (6 bases). CDR1 and CDR2 (germline): MNHNS, SASEGT. CDR3 length equals 17 residues. The V end lost 2 bases, the J end lost 2 bases, and 13 bases lay between the germline ends. The CDR3 DNA reads TGTGCCAGCAGTGAACAAACAGGGAGCGCCTATAATTCACCCCTCCACTTT. Translating gives CASSEQTGSAYNSPLHF.